Described below is a single T cell receptor (beta chain) sequence and its context. This specimen belongs to a study of T cell changes during pregnancy in multiple sclerosis. The V and J ends lost 2 bases and 6 bases respectively, with 17 bases between them. The CDR3 runs to 15 residues. CDR1 is MGHRA, CDR2 YSYEKL, per germline. Sequenced by immunoSEQ multiplex PCR; TCRdb stores in-frame clones only, minus some. There are roughly 90,000 clones in the sample; less than 95% occur only once, and around 1% lies in the top ten. Sequences were derived from peripheral blood, sampled before pregnancy. The chain has TRBV4-1 and TRBJ2-7, with D tentatively TRBD2 (5 bases). The receptor was isolated from a female donor with multiple sclerosis, enrolled in a pregnancy study. CDR3 nucleotide sequence: TGCGCCAGCAGCCAACATGGCGGCCTAGCAAGCGAGCAGTACTTC. Protein sequence: CASSQHGGLASEQYF.